The present T cell receptor (beta chain) was sequenced within a study of T cell responses to AZD1222 COVID-19 vaccine. The assay was immunoSEQ multiplex PCR, and TCRdb's table has in-frame clones only and misses some. Of about 140,000 clones detected, around 90% appear once; the ten largest clones hold under 2.5%. Germline V gives CDR1 SGHVS, CDR2 FQNEAQ. The length of the CDR3 is 16 residues. V lost 4 bases to trimming and J lost 4 bases, with 14 bases between them. V is TRBV7-8 and J is TRBJ1-6, with D hard to call. The clonotype originates from an adult in good health. This sample comprised peripheral blood, obtained on day 0 of AZD1222 vaccination. DNA of the CDR3: TGTGCCAGCAGCTCCCAACGCCACCCTTATAATTCACCCCTCCACTTT. This gives the protein CASSSQRHPYNSPLHF.